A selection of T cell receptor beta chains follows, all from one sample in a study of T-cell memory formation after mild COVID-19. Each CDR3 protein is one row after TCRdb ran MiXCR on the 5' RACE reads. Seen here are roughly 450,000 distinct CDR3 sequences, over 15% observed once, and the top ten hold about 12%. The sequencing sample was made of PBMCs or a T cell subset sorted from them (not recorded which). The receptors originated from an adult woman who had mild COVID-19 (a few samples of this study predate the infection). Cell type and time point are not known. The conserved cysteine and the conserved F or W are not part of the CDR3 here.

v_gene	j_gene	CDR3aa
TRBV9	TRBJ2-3	ASSGVVYSDTQY
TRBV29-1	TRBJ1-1	SVGADRVTEAF
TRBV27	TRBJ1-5	ASSPNRLSNQPQH
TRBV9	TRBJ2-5	ASSMRTGGVRETQY
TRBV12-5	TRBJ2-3	ASVFGGSGSTQY
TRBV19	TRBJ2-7	ASSPRRGAYEQY
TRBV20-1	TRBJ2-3	SARLAGGVGTDTQY
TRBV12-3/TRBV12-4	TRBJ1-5	ASSGQGAGGNQPQH
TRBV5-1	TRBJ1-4	ASSLGEGTNEKLF
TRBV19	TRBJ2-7	ALHARQRLYEQY
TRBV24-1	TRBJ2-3	ATSDLGGESTDTQY
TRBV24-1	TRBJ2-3	ATSGGSGDTQY
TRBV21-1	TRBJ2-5	ASSSLFTRTGRRGTQY
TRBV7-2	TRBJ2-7	ASSLLLRDSPNPTY
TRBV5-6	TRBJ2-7	ASSPWAPGYEQY
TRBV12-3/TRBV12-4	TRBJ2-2	ASSSPGTALNTGELF
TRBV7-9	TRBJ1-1	ASSPGTIEAF
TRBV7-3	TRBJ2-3	ASSPRPRIRGTDTQY
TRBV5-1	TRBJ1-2	ASGQTGEGNGYT
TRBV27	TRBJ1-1	ASSYVFEAEAF
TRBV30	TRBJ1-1	AWSITGVGEAF
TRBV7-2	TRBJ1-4	ASGQGANEKLF
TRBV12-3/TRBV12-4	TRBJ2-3	ASSFGRLAGDTDTQY
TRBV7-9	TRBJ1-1	ASISTGGESNTEAF
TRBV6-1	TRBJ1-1	ASSGGQGFEAF
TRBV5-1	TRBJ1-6	ASSRGDGYNSPLH